Each of the 19 T cell receptor beta chains below was sequenced from the same sample in a study of blood T cell repertoires in COVID-19. Measured with immunoSEQ multiplex PCR; TCRdb has only the in-frame clones, and not every one. The repertoire holds 120,000 or so clones, less than 90% seen once, with around 13% in the top ten. Sequences were obtained from peripheral blood. These receptors were collected from a woman aged 30 to 39 who had recovered from COVID-19.

The chain combines TRBV25-1 with TRBJ2-6; possibly TRBD1 for D (5 bases). The CDR3 length is 15 residues. Germline V gives CDR1 MGHDK, CDR2 SYGVNS. Trimming cost V 6 bases and J 0 bases, with 9 bases left between them. The CDR3 sequence is CASRSDTSGANVLTF. The DNA for the CDR3 is TGTGCCAGCAGATCGGACACCTCTGGGGCCAACGTCCTGACTTTC.

This clone has only a few counts. This chain uses TRBV13 with TRBJ1-1; D gene ambiguous. Looked up from germline, CDR1 is PRHDT and CDR2 is FYEKMQ (reference sequence). CDR3 length equals 13 residues. V dropped 0 bases and J dropped 4 bases, with 6 bases sitting between them. The CDR3 nucleotides read TGTGCCAGCAGCTTAGGGTCCCGCACTGAAGCTTTCTTT. This sequence encodes CASSLGSRTEAFF.

This rearrangement joins TRBV7-9 to TRBJ2-5; TRBD1 matches 7 bases. The CDR3 sequence is 17 residues long. Germline-derived CDR1 and CDR2 are SEHNR and FQNEAQ (reference sequence). J lost 4 bases, V lost 5 bases, and 16 bases had no gene match. Here the CDR3 reads CASSRVPLWTGRETQYF. The CDR3 nucleotides are TGTGCCAGCAGCCGGGTGCCGTTGTGGACAGGCAGAGAGACCCAGTACTTC. Looking up the rest from reference TRBV7-9 and TRBJ2-5 gives the full variable domain: DTGVSQNPRHKITKRGQNVTFRCDPISEHNRLYWYRQTLGQGPEFLTYFQNEAQLEKSRLLSDRFSAERPKGSFSTLEIQRTEQGDSAMYLCASSRVPLWTGRETQYFGPGTRLLVL.

The gene calls are TRBV7-3 and TRBJ2-2; 7 bases fit TRBD1. Germline assignment: CDR1 SGHTA and CDR2 FQGTGA. The CDR3 has 14 residues. Trimming took 5 bases from V and 9 from J; bases not matched to a gene: 9. CDR3 DNA: TGTGCCAGCAGCCCGAGACGACAGGGCCGGGAGCTGTTTTTT. This sequence encodes CASSPRRQGRELFF. Based on the CDR3 plus reference TRBV7-3 and TRBJ2-2, the full variable domain is GAGVSQTPSNKVTEKGKYVELRCDPISGHTALYWYRQSLGQGPEFLIYFQGTGAADDSGLPNDRFFAVRPEGSVSTLKIQRTERGDSAVYLCASSPRRQGRELFFGEGSRLTVL.

This chain links TRBV19 with TRBJ2-7; TRBD1 might be the D (5 bases). The length of the CDR3 is 13 residues. The V gene's germline CDR1 is LNHDA and CDR2 SQIVND (reference sequence). The V end lost 3 bases, the J end lost 2 bases, and 8 bases lay between the germline ends. This CDR3 reads CASSMETAYEQYF. The CDR3 DNA reads TGTGCCAGTAGTATGGAGACAGCCTACGAGCAGTACTTC.

The chain carries TRBV5-1 and TRBJ2-1, with 9 nucleotides matching TRBD2. V dropped 0 bases and J dropped 6; count of bases not matched to a gene: 7. Germline assignment: CDR1 SGHRS and CDR2 YFSETQ. The CDR3 is 16 residues long. CDR3 coding DNA: TGCGCCAGCAGCTTGGATCGAGCGGGAGGTGTCAATGAGCAGTTCTTC. Translating gives CASSLDRAGGVNEQFF.

The V call is TRBV5-1, the J call TRBJ2-7; possibly TRBD2 for D (5 bases). The ends were cut back, 3 bases at V and 3 bases at J, with 10 bases in the middle. The CDR3 has 13 amino acids. CDR1 and CDR2 (germline): SGHRS, YFSETQ. CDR3 sequence: CASSSDWSYEQYF. CDR3 nucleotides: TGCGCCAGCAGCTCGGACTGGAGCTACGAGCAGTACTTC.

The V and J genes are TRBV29-1 and TRBJ2-1; perhaps TRBD1 as D (5 bases). The V gene's germline CDR1 is SQVTM and CDR2 ANQGSEA. Trimming took 2 bases from V and 7 from J, leaving 12 bases between them. The CDR3 loop spans 13 amino acids. CDR3 coding DNA: TGCAGCGTTGAACGGATAGGGGTAAATGAGCAGTTCTTC. Amino acid sequence: CSVERIGVNEQFF.

This clone came up once. This chain connects TRBV7-3 to TRBJ1-2; TRBD1 matches at 8 bases. Germline assignment: CDR1 SGHTA and CDR2 FQGTGA. Germline trimming cut 1 base from V and 2 bases from J; bases unmatched to any gene: 12. The CDR3 is made up of 18 amino acids. This chain's CDR3 is CASSLISPRGQENYGYTF. The CDR3 DNA follows: TGTGCCAGCAGCTTAATCTCTCCCAGGGGGCAAGAAAACTATGGCTACACCTTC.

This rearrangement joins TRBV6-1 to TRBJ2-7, with a tentative D call TRBD2 (5 bases). Trimming left V 2 bases short and J 3 bases short, with 14 bases between. The length of the CDR3 is 15 residues. CDR1 is MNHNS, CDR2 SASEGT, per germline. CDR3: CASSEFYGLIYEQYF. CDR3 DNA: TGTGCCAGCAGTGAATTCTACGGACTTATCTACGAGCAGTACTTC.

The rearrangement joins TRBV5-1 to TRBJ2-1; no clear D gene. Germline lookup yields CDR1 SGHRS and CDR2 YFSETQ. V lost 1 base and J 4 bases, leaving 6 bases between the germline ends. This CDR3 is 13 amino acids long. CDR3 residues: CASSLSQYNEQFF. The CDR3 DNA follows: TGCGCCAGCAGCTTGTCACAGTACAATGAGCAGTTCTTC.

The genes are TRBV5-4 and TRBJ2-2; weak D call: TRBD1 (5 bases). The CDR3 totals 16 residues. Trimming removed 5 bases at V and 0 bases at J, with 14 bases between. Germline V gives CDR1 SGHNT, CDR2 YYREEE (reference sequence). CDR3 bases: TGTGCCAGCAGGACATCGACAGTGGCGAACACCGGGGAGCTGTTTTTT. Translation: CASRTSTVANTGELFF.

The DNA of the CDR3 is TGTGCCAGCAGTTCCCCCGTCCTGAACACTGAAGCTTTCTTT. Its translation: CASSSPVLNTEAFF. This chain links TRBV6-5 with TRBJ1-1; D call uncertain. CDR3 size: 14 residues. From germline, CDR1 is MNHEY and CDR2 SVGAGI. Trimming removed 4 bases from V and 0 bases from J, with 9 bases in between.

The chain employs TRBV9 and TRBJ1-3; 9 bases line up with TRBD1. The V and J ends lost 4 bases and 0 bases, in that order; junction bases with no gene match: 8. CDR3 length: 17 amino acids. Germline V CDR1 and CDR2: SGDLS, YYNGEE. The CDR3 nucleotides are TGTGCCAGCAGCCCGAGGGGACAGGGCTCCTCTGGAAACACCATATATTTT. Protein product: CASSPRGQGSSGNTIYF.

CDR3 region: CSAEGSYANTEAFF. DNA for the CDR3: TGCAGCGCAGAGGGAAGTTACGCGAACACTGAAGCTTTCTTT. The genes are TRBV29-1 and TRBJ1-1; D is ambiguous. The CDR3 contains 14 residues. CDR1 and CDR2 from the germline V gene are SQVTM and ANQGSEA. Between the trimmed V and J ends, which lost 7 bases and 1 base, there was a span of 16 bases.

This clone has a single count. The V and J genes are TRBV5-6 and TRBJ2-2; 7 nucleotides line up with TRBD2. The CDR3 is 16 residues long. The junction had 14 bases not matched to a gene; V was cut back by 6 bases and J by 6 bases. Germline lookup yields CDR1 SGHDT and CDR2 YYEEEE. Here the CDR3 reads CASTLDLGGRSGELFF. As DNA, the CDR3 is TGTGCCAGCACCCTTGATCTGGGAGGGAGATCCGGGGAGCTGTTTTTT. The full variable domain, its missing parts supplied by reference TRBV5-6 and TRBJ2-2, is DAGVTQSPTHLIKTRGQQVTLRCSPKSGHDTVSWYQQALGQGPQFIFQYYEEEERQRGNFPDRFSGHQFPNYSSELNVNALLLGDSALYLCASTLDLGGRSGELFFGEGSRLTVL.

Points on this clone: Its ends do not fully match the called genes, so a read error is possible. V usage is TRBV4-1 and J usage is TRBJ2-1, with 8 bases that match TRBD2. Germline-derived CDR1 and CDR2 are MGHRA and YSYEKL. The CDR3 is 16 residues long. The DNA of the CDR3 is TGCGCCAGCAGTCAAGTAATAGCGGGGTCCTACAATGAGCAGTTCTTC. Amino acid sequence: CASSQVIAGSYNEQFF.

The chain joins TRBV11-2 to TRBJ2-1; D perhaps matches TRBD1 (5 bases). Germline CDR1 and CDR2: SGHAT and FQNNGV. Trimming took off 5 bases at V and 13 bases at J, with 12 bases between the two ends. The CDR3 loop spans 11 amino acids. As DNA, the CDR3 is TGTGCCAGCAGCCCCATGGGGCAACAGTTCTTC. The encoded protein is CASSPMGQQFF.

The rearrangement links TRBV11-2 to TRBJ1-1, with D hard to call. V lost 3 bases, J lost 4 bases, and 9 bases lay in between. CDR1 and CDR2 (germline): SGHAT, FQNNGV. The CDR3 has 13 residues. CDR3 region: CASSFPTGTEAFF. The CDR3 DNA sequence: TGTGCCAGCAGCTTCCCTACGGGCACTGAAGCTTTCTTT.